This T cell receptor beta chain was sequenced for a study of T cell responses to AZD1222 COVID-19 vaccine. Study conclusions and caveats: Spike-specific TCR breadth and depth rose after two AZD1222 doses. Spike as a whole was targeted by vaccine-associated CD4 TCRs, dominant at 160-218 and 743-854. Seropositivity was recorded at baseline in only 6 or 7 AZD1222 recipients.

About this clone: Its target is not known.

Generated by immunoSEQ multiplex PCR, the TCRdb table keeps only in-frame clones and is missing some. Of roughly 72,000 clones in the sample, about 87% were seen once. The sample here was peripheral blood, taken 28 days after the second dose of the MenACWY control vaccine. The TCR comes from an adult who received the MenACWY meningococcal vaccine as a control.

The CDR3, as DNA: TGTGCCACCGGGACAGGTCCGGATAATCAGCCCCAGCATTTT. Translated: CATGTGPDNQPQHF. The genes are TRBV6-5 and TRBJ1-5; 8 positions agree with TRBD1. V lost 10 bases and J lost 4; bases outside the gene matches: 9. Germline V CDR1 and CDR2: MNHEY, SVGAGI. The CDR3 runs to 14 residues.